The rows below give T cell receptor beta chains drawn from one sample of a study of blood T cells in healthy people across ages. TCRdb ran MiXCR on the 5' RACE reads and lists one entry per CDR3 protein. The sample lists 1.5 million to 1.9 million distinct CDR3 sequences; roughly 43% were seen once. Material for sequencing was blood. The receptors shown here come from a woman aged 18 to 35 in good health. Each CDR3 is given with its conserved first and last residue.

TRBV6-2/TRBV6-3	TRBJ2-7	CASSYGLAVSYEQYF
TRBV5-1	TRBJ2-1	CASSYGLAGGPEQFF
TRBV11-2	TRBJ1-1	CASTNFPRAFF
TRBV2	TRBJ1-4	CASSGVTATNEKLFF
TRBV7-2	TRBJ2-1	CASRKSGFGYNEQFF
TRBV7-2	TRBJ1-5	CASSLTPSNQPQHF
TRBV7-2	-	CASSVQAGGPHEQYF
TRBV4-1	TRBJ2-7	CASSQVAGEQNEQYF
TRBV4-1	TRBJ2-7	CASSQDSQFYEQYF
TRBV10-3	TRBJ2-7	CAIRGKRQGANEQYF
TRBV20-1	TRBJ1-2	CSARDWDTDGYTF
TRBV7-2	TRBJ2-5	CASSLAYQETQYF
TRBV29-1	TRBJ2-3	CSVLGLAEWRATDTQYF
TRBV5-1	TRBJ2-3	CASGPTGVVTDTQYF
TRBV15	TRBJ2-7	CATSRTLGWNEQYF
TRBV5-1	TRBJ2-6	CASMEDAGANVLTF
TRBV14	TRBJ2-3	CASSKPSGSNTDTQYF
TRBV7-9	TRBJ2-4	CASSLSSAKNIQYF
TRBV7-9	TRBJ2-7	CASSVSSGTSPEQYF
TRBV28	TRBJ2-3	CASSLRGGITDTQYF
TRBV7-2	TRBJ2-1	CASNPFALAGNEQFF
TRBV29-1	TRBJ2-7	CSVEGQGRNEQYF
TRBV29-1	TRBJ1-3	CSVESSGNTIYF
TRBV4-1	TRBJ1-2	CASSHLTASRIRDGYTF
TRBV6-2/TRBV6-3	TRBJ2-7	CASSNRPLYEQYF
TRBV12-3/TRBV12-4	TRBJ2-1	CASSPELTSNEQFF
TRBV6-5	TRBJ1-5	CASSPGAGHNQPQHF
TRBV6-5	TRBJ1-1	CASSHHPPGTEAFF
TRBV11-2	TRBJ2-3	CASSIRLAGVTDTQYF
TRBV4-3	TRBJ1-1	CASSQDPGDRSAEAFF
TRBV9	TRBJ2-1	CASSEQGTPTYNEQFF
TRBV3-1	TRBJ1-2	CASSHHRGGLGYTF
TRBV7-9	TRBJ2-1	CASSYSGPSNEQFF
TRBV20-1	TRBJ2-5	CSARATSGRIRETQYF
TRBV5-1	TRBJ2-3	CASSLGGYIISQYF
TRBV4-1	TRBJ1-6	CASSQARGNSPLHF
TRBV7-9	TRBJ1-4	CASSLVGEVSEKLFF
TRBV5-4	TRBJ2-7	CASSNSGTSYEQYF
TRBV3-1	TRBJ2-1	CASSPKWREGQQFF
TRBV7-2	TRBJ1-5	CASSYGTGFSNQPQHF
TRBV3-1	TRBJ2-3	CASSQVSGYTDTQYF
TRBV29-1	TRBJ2-5	CSVAEETQYF
TRBV7-9	TRBJ1-6	CASSATEVSPLHF
TRBV2	TRBJ1-6	CASSLQGAQNSPLHF
TRBV7-2	TRBJ1-1	CASSFVVGQNTEAFF
TRBV4-3	TRBJ2-1	CASSRIAGDPYNEQFF
TRBV3-1	TRBJ2-3	CASSQDPLAGLDTQYF
TRBV7-2	TRBJ2-7	CASRQRTGTSGSRDSYEQYF
TRBV7-9	TRBJ2-1	CASSLGPGLAGDNEQFF
TRBV28	TRBJ2-5	CASSLGGEGLPQYF
TRBV20-1	TRBJ2-1	CSATTGTSSNEQFF
TRBV28	TRBJ2-2	CASSLGTLLPGELFF
TRBV15	TRBJ2-3	CATSRVPGQGTDTQYF